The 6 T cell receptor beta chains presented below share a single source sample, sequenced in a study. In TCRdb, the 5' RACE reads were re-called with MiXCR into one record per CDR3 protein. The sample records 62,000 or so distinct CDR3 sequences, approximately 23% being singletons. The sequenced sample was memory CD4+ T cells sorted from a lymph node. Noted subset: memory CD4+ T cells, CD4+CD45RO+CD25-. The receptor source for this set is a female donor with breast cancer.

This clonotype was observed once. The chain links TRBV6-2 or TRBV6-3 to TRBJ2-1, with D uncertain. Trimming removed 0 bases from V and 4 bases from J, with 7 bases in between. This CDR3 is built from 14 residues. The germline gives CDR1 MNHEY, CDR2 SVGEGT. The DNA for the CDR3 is TGTGCCAGCAGTTACTCAGCAATATACAATGAGCAGTTCTTC. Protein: CASSYSAIYNEQFF.

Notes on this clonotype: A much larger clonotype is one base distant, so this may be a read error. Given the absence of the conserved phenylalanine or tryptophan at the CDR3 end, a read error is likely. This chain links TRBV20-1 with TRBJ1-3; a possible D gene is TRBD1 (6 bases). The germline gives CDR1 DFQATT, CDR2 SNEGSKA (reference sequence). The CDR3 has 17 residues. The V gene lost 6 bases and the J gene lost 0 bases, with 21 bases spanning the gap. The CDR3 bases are TGCAGTGCCACCCGGAGGGGCAGGGGCTTCTCTGGAAACACCATATATTGT. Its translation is CSATRRGRGFSGNTIYC.

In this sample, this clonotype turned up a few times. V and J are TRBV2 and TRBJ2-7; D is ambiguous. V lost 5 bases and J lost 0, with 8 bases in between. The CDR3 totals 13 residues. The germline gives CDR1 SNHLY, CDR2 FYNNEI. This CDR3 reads CASSRPSSYEQYF. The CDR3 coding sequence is TGTGCCAGCAGTCGCCCCAGCTCCTACGAGCAGTACTTC.

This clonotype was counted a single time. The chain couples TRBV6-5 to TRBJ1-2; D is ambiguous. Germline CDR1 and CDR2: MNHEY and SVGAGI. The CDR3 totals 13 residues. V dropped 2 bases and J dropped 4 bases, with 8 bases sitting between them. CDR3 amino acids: CASSYPGSYGYTF. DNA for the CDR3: TGTGCCAGCAGTTACCCGGGTTCCTATGGCTACACCTTC.

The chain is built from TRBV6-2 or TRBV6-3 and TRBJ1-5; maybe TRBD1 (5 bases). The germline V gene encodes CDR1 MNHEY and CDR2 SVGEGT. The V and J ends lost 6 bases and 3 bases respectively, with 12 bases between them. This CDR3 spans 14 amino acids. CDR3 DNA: TGTGCCAGCAGCCCTGGGACGGCCAATCAGCCCCAGCATTTT. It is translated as CASSPGTANQPQHF.

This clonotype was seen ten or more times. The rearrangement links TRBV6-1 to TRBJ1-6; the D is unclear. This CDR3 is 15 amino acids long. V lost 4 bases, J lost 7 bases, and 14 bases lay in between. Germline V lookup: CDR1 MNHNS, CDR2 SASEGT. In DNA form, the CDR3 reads TGTGCCAGCAGTGCCCGGGGAGGCCGCAATTCACCCCTCCACTTT. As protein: CASSARGGRNSPLHF.